The 6 T cell receptor beta chains reported below all come from one sample, sequenced in a study of regulatory T cells in long-lasting Graves disease. Combining iRepertoire HTBI primers with Arm-PCR of CDR3 regions, the authors built TCR beta libraries. TCRdb re-called the multiplex PCR reads with MiXCR, one entry per CDR3 protein. The data contain 550,000 to 700,000 distinct CDR3 sequences, 15% to 20% of them seen just once; the ten biggest clones take up approximately 12%. Time point denoted: newly diagnosed GD, antithyroid drugs for less than 3 months. Following extraction of RNA from PBMCs, that RNA was used to make the TCR library. These records were also assigned to another study, of T cells in Graves' hyperthyroidism and ophthalmopathy.

This specimen was peripheral blood mononuclear cells (PBMCs), taken at new diagnosis, from a patient treated with antithyroid drugs. The receptors were sampled from a man younger than 35 with Graves disease.

The rearrangement links TRBV11-2 to TRBJ2-1, with 10 positions matching TRBD2. The CDR3 extends over 16 amino acids. J lost 4 bases, V lost 2 bases, and 5 bases had no gene match. The germline CDR1 and CDR2 sequences are SGHAT and FQNNGV. CDR3 protein: CASSLIAGGGYNEQFF. CDR3 coding DNA: TGTGCCAGCAGCTTAATAGCGGGAGGTGGTTACAATGAGCAGTTCTTC.

The chain carries TRBV5-1 and TRBJ2-1; D may be TRBD2 (5 bases). CDR3 length equals 16 residues. The germline gives CDR1 SGHRS, CDR2 YFSETQ. V was trimmed by 1 base and J by 8 bases, leaving 19 bases between them. CDR3 loop: CASSLLVELVHHEQFF. CDR3 in DNA: TGCGCCAGCAGCTTGTTAGTGGAACTAGTTCATCATGAGCAGTTCTTC. Looking up the rest from reference TRBV5-1 and TRBJ2-1 gives the full variable domain: KAGVTQTPRYLIKTRGQQVTLSCSPISGHRSVSWYQQTPGQGLQFLFEYFSETQRNKGNFPGRFSGRQFSNSRSEMNVSTLELGDSALYLCASSLLVELVHHEQFFGPGTRLTVL.

The sample holds many counts of this clonotype. The chain combines TRBV6-1 with TRBJ1-1; D unresolved. CDR3 length: 15 amino acids. Per the germline V gene, CDR1 is MNHNS and CDR2 is SASEGT. V lost 4 bases and J lost 1, with 13 bases in between. The CDR3 nucleotides are TGTGCCAGCAGTGGGCAGTTAGGAGCGAACACTGAAGCTTTCTTT. This encodes CASSGQLGANTEAFF.

This clonotype was found a few times. V gene TRBV2 combines with J gene TRBJ1-2; 8 bases line up with TRBD1. J gave up 7 bases and V 0 bases, and 7 bases lay outside the gene matches. Germline V gene lookup returns CDR1 SNHLY and CDR2 FYNNEI. The CDR3 totals 15 residues. CDR3 region: CASSEARTGTRGYTF. The DNA for the CDR3 is TGTGCCAGCAGTGAAGCGCGGACAGGGACTCGTGGCTACACCTTC.

Only a few counts were recorded for this clonotype. DNA for the CDR3: TGTGCCAGCAGCTTAACCCGAAATTACAATGAGCAGTTCTTC. Residues: CASSLTRNYNEQFF. V is TRBV7-3 and J is TRBJ2-1; D not certain. The germline CDR1 and CDR2 sequences are SGHTA and FQGTGA. This CDR3 is built from 14 residues. Trimming left V 0 bases short and J 4 bases short, with 7 bases between.

This clonotype was counted a few times. The rearrangement joins TRBV9 to TRBJ2-7; 14 bases line up with TRBD2. The V gene end was trimmed by 1 base and the J gene end by 5 bases; junction bases not matched to a gene: 5. Germline V gene sequence: CDR1 SGDLS, CDR2 YYNGEE. The CDR3 loop spans 16 amino acids. CDR3 coding DNA: TGTGCCAGCAGCGTATCCCCGGGACTAGCGGGAGACGAGCAGTACTTC. Protein: CASSVSPGLAGDEQYF.